This is a list of T cell receptor beta chains from one sample in a study of shared clonotypes between healthy human individuals. Assay: immunoSEQ multiplex PCR; the TCRdb copy retains only in-frame clones and omits some. The sample lists millions of clones, just under 95% seen once, with roughly 1% in the top ten. Material for sequencing was naive CD8+ T cells sorted from blood. The receptors stem from a man younger than 30 in good health. CDR3s leave out the opening cysteine and the closing phenylalanine or tryptophan.

TRBJ1-1 TRBV5-1 12 ASSLSLMNTEAF
TRBJ2-7 TRBV30 10 AWTTGQGQQY
TRBJ2-7 TRBV5-4 10 ASSESSYEQY
TRBJ2-7 TRBV27 11 ASSPRGPYEQY
TRBJ2-2 TRBV5-4 11 AGTSPNTGELF
TRBJ2-7 TRBV10-2 11 ASSEGGAYEQY
TRBJ2-1 TRBV25-1 12 ASSEAGAYNEQF
TRBJ2-7 TRBV2 12 ASSEGTSAYEQY
TRBJ1-2 TRBV5-1 13 ASSLQVQGVSGYT
TRBJ2-2 TRBV7-6 12 ASSLGQGTGELF
TRBJ2-7 TRBV11-2 12 ASSLAPSSYEQY
TRBJ2-7 TRBV11-2 13 ASSPGAGTTYEQY
TRBJ1-1 TRBV5-1 12 ASKTGGEDTEAF
TRBJ2-3 TRBV7-2 12 ASSLAKSTDTQY
TRBJ1-6 TRBV30 13 AWSDRSSYNSPLH
TRBJ2-7 TRBV27 12 ASSLSGDISEQY
TRBJ2-4 TRBV6-1 13 ASSGDSLAKNIQY
TRBJ2-2 TRBV5-1 15 ASSPHTTGPDTGELF
TRBJ1-1 TRBV10-3 14 AISERRMIRDTEAF
TRBJ1-1 TRBV7-9 11 ASSWGERTEAF
TRBJ2-1 TRBV7-2 14 ASSLGLAGGDNEQF
TRBJ1-1 TRBV2 13 ASSPTGGDYTEAF
TRBJ2-7 TRBV4-3 14 ASSQDWSSGSYEQY
TRBJ2-7 TRBV7-2 14 ASSHGGVAEGGEQY
TRBJ2-7 TRBV28 13 ASSSPGGQFYEQY
TRBJ2-3 TRBV6-5 13 ASSLAHPMADTQY
TRBJ2-7 TRBV10-1 11 SFRAGVIKWQY
TRBJ2-3 TRBV19 13 ASSIVGHSTDTQY
TRBJ2-1 TRBV4-1 13 ASSQVSIDGDEQF
TRBJ2-7 TRBV11-3 14 ARIRDSSGVTYEQY
TRBJ2-1 TRBV18 14 ASSPVVAGDSDEQF
TRBJ2-7 TRBV30 11 AWDLDRTYEQY
TRBJ1-1 TRBV9 14 ASSGTLTGLNTEAF
TRBJ1-6 TRBV13 12 ASSFRDRHDSTH
TRBJ2-7 TRBV11-2 11 ASSLDVAAEQY
TRBJ2-7 TRBV4-1 13 ASSQADRFSYEQY
TRBJ2-1 TRBV2 12 ASSEVGGYNEQF
TRBJ2-3 TRBV6-5 10 ASSYVAGTQY
TRBJ1-1 TRBV7-9 13 ASSSAGQVAPKAF
TRBJ2-2 TRBV5-5 10 ASSPSPGELF
TRBJ2-2 TRBV7-7 11 ASSLLGNGELF
TRBJ2-7 TRBV14 13 ASEVGTGDKEGQY
TRBJ2-7 TRBV6-5 14 ASSYSLAGTGDEQY
TRBJ1-2 TRBV2 12 ASTGQGVGYGYT
TRBJ2-7 TRBV25-1 12 ASSEWTESYEQY
TRBJ2-1 TRBV4-1 12 ASSQEDRGGEQF
TRBJ2-3 TRBV7-8 14 ASSGRLSDHTDTQY
TRBJ2-7 TRBV30 12 AWGGTGGYYEQY
TRBJ2-5 TRBV6-5 13 ASSGSGSYQETQY